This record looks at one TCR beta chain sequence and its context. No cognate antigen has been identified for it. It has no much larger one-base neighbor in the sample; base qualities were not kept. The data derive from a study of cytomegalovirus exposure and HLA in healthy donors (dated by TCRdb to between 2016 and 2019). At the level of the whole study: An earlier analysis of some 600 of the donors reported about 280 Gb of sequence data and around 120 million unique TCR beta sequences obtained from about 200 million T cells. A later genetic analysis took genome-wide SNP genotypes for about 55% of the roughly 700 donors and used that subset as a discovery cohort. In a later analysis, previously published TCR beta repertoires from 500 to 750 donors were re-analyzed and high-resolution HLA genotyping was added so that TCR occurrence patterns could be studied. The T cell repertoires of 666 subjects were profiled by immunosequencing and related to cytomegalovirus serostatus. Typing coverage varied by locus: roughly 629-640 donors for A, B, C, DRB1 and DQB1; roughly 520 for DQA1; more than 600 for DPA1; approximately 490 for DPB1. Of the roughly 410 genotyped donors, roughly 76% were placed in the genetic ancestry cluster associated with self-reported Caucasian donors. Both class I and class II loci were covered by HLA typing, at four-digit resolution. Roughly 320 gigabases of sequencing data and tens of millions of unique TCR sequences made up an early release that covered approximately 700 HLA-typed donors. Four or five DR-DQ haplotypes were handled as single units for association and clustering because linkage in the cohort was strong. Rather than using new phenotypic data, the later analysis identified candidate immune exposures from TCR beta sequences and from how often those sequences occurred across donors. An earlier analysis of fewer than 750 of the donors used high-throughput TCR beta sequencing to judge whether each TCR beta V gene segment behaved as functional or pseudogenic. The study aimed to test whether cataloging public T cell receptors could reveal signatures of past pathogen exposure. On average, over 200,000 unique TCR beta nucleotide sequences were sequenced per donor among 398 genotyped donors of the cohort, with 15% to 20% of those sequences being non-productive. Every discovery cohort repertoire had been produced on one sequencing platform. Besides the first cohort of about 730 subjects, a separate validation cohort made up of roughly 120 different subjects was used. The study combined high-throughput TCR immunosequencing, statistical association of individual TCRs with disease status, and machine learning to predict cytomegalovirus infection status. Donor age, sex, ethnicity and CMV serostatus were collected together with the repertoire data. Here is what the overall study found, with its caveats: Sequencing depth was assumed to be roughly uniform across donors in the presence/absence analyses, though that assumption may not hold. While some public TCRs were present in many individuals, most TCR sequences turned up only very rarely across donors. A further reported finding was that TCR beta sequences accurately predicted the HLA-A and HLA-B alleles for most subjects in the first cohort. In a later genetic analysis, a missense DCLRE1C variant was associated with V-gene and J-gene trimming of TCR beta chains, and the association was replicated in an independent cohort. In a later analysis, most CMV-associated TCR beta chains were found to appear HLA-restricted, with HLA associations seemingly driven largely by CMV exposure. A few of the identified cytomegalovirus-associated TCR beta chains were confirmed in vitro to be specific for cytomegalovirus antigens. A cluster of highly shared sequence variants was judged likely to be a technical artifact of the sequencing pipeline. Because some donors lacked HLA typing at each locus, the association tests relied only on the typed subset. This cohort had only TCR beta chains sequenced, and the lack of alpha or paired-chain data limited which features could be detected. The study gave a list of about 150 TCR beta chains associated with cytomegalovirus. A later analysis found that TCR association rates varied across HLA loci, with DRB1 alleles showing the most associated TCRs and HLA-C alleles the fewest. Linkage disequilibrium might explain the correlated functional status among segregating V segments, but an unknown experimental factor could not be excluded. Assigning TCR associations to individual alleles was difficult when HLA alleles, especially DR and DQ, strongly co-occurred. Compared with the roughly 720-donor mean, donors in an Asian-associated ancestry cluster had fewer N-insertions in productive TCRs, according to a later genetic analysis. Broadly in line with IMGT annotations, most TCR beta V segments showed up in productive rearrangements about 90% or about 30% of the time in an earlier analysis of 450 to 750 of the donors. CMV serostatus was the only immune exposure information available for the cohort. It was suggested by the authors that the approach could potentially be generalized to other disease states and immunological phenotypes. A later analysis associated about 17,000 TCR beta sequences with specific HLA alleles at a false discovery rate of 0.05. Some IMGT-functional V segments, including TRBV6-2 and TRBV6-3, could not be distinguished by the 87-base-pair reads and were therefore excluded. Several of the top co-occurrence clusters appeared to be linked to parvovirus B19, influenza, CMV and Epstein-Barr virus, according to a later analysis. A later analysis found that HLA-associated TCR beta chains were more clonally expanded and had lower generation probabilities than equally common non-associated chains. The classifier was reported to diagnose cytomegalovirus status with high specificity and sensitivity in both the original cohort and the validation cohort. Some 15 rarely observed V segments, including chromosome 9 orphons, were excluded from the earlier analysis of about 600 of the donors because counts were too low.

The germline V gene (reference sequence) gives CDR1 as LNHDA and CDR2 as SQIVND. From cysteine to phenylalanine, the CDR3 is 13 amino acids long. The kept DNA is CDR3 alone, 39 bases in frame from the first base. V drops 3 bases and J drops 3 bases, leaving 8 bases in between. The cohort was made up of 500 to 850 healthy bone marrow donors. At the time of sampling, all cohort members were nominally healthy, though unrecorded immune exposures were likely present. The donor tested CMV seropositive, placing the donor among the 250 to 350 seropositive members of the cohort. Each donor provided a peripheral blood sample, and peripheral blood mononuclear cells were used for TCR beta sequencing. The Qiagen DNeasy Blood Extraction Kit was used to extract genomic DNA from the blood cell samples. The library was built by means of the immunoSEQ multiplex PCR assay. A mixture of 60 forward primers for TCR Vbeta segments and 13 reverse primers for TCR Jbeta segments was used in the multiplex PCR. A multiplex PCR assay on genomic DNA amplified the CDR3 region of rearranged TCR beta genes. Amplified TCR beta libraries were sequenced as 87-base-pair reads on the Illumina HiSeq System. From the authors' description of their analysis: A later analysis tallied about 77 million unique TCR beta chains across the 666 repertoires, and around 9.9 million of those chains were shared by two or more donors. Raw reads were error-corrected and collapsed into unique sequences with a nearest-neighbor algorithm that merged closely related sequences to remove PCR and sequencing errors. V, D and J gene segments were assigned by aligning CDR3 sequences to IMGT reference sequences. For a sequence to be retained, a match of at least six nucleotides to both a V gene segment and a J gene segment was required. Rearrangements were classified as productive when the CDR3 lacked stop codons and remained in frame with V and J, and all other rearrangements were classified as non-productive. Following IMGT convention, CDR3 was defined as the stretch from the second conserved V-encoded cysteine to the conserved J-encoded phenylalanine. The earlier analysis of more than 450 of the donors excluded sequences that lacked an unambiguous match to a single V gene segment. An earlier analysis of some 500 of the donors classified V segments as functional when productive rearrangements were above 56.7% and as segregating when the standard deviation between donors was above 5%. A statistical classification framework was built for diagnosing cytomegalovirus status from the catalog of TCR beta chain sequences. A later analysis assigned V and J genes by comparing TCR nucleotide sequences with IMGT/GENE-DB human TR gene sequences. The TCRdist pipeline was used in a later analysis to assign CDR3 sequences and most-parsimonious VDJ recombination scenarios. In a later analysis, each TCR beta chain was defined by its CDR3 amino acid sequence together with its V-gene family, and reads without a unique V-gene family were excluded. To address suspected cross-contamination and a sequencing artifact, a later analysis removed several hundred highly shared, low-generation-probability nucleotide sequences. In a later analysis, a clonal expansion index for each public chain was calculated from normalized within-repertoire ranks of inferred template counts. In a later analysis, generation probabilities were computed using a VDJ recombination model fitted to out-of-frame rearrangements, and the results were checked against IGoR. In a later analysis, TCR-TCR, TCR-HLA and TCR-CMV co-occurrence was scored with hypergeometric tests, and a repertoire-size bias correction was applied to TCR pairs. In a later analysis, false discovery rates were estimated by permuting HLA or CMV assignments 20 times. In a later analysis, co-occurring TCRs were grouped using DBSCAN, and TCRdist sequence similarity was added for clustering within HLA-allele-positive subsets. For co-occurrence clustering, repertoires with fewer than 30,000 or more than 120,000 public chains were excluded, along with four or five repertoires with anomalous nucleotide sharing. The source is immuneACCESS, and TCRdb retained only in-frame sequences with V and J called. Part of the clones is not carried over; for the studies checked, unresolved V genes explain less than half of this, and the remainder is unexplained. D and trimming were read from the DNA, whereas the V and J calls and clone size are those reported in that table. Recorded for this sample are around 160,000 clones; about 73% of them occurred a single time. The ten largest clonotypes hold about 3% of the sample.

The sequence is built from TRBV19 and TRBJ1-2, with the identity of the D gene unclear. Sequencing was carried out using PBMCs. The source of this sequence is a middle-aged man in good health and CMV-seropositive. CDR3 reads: CASSISGYYGYTF. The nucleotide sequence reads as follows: TGTGCCAGTAGTATCTCAGGTTACTATGGCTACACCTTC.